The next 8 T cell receptor beta chains were all read from a single sample in a study of blood T cells in healthy people across ages. Alongside a J-beta primer mix, a sample-barcoded 5' primer served in a second PCR lasting 7 to 11 cycles. TCRdb redid the calling of the 5' RACE reads with MiXCR, one entry per CDR3 protein. The table has about 1 million distinct CDR3 sequences, roughly 45% seen once. The source material was blood. The source is a woman between 55 and 75 years old in good health.

This chain links TRBV27 with TRBJ2-1; 10 bases match TRBD2. This CDR3 comprises 16 residues. Germline trimming cut 0 bases from V and 12 bases from J; bases unmatched to any gene: 11. Germline CDR1 and CDR2: MNHEY and SMNVEV (reference sequence). Here the CDR3 DNA reads TGTGCCAGCAGTTTATCTGGTTCTCCTAGCGGGAGTGGGCAGTTCTTC. Residues: CASSLSGSPSGSGQFF.

The rearrangement links TRBV4-1 to TRBJ2-5, with 7 bases lining up with TRBD2. The CDR3 loop spans 17 amino acids. The J segment lost 1 base and the V segment lost 0 bases, leaving 8 bases of the junction unmatched. CDR1 and CDR2 (germline): MGHRA, YSYEKL. CDR3 DNA: TGCGCCAGCAGCCAAGAAGGCGGGAGTGGCCTCCAAGAGACCCAGTACTTC. Translated, it gives CASSQEGGSGLQETQYF.

The V gene is TRBV7-6, the J gene TRBJ2-7; D might be TRBD2 (5 bases). Trimming removed 2 bases at V and 6 bases at J, with 11 bases between. This CDR3 is built from 13 residues. Germline CDR1 is SGHVS and CDR2 is FNYEAQ. The CDR3 DNA sequence: TGTGCCAGCAGCTTAAGGGAGAAGTCCGAGCAGTACTTC. This sequence encodes CASSLREKSEQYF.

V is TRBV29-1 and J is TRBJ2-7; TRBD1 matches at 11 bases. The V gene end was trimmed by 4 bases and the J gene end by 7 bases; junction bases not matched to a gene: 9. The CDR3 sequence is 14 residues long. Germline CDR1 is SQVTM and CDR2 is ANQGSEA. CDR3 sequence reads: CSVGRGQGAREQYF. DNA of the CDR3: TGCAGCGTTGGGAGAGGACAGGGGGCGCGGGAGCAGTACTTC.

The J gene is TRBJ2-1, the V gene TRBV9, with 9 bases lining up with TRBD2. Germline values: CDR1 SGDLS, CDR2 YYNGEE. V shed 3 bases and J 9 bases; nucleotides not matched to a gene: 7. This CDR3 comprises 14 residues. The CDR3 DNA is TGTGCCAGCAGCGGTACGGGACTAGCTTTTGAGCAGTTCTTC. Translation gives CASSGTGLAFEQFF.

This clonotype came up once. This chain connects TRBV6-6 to TRBJ2-5; D is perhaps TRBD1 or TRBD2 (5 bases each). This CDR3 has 16 amino acids. The ends were cut back, 5 bases at V and 2 bases at J, with 18 bases in the middle. In germline, CDR1 is MNHNY, CDR2 SVGAGI (reference sequence). The CDR3 region has the DNA TGTGCCAGCAGTACCGCCCGGGGCAGGGCTCAAGAGACCCAGTACTTC. This translates into CASSTARGRAQETQYF.

A few counts support this clonotype. V gene TRBV5-1 combines with J gene TRBJ2-1; tentatively, D is TRBD1 (5 bases). The V end lost 0 bases, the J end lost 6 bases, and 10 bases lay between the germline ends. Germline V lookup: CDR1 SGHRS, CDR2 YFSETQ. The CDR3 loop spans 14 amino acids. The CDR3 bases are TGCGCCAGCAGCTTGGGCAGGGCTGGCAATGAGCAGTTCTTC. This sequence encodes CASSLGRAGNEQFF.

As to this clonotype: The germline gene is not matched at one end of the junction; a read error may be the cause. The chain employs TRBV9 and TRBJ2-1, with 7 bases fitting TRBD2. The CDR3 spans 14 residues. Germline V CDR1 and CDR2: SGDLS, YYNGEE. The CDR3 sequence is CASSGRLASGERFF. In DNA, the CDR3 is TGTGCCAGCAGCGGACGACTAGCTAGCGGTGAGCGGTTCTTC.